This record looks at one TCR beta chain sequence and its context. Here immunoSEQ multiplex PCR was the method, and the copy in TCRdb shows in-frame clones only, minus some. The table shows 65,000 or so clones, with around two thirds occurring only once. This sample is drawn from a study of blood T cell repertoires in COVID-19. The germline gives CDR1 MDHEN, CDR2 SYDVKM. V gave up 7 bases and J gave up 7 bases; unmatched junction bases: 9. The CDR3 is 13 residues long. The V gene is TRBV28, the J gene TRBJ1-2, with 7 bases aligning to TRBD1. This receptor was obtained from a woman aged 60-75 years who had been exposed to COVID-19. Sequencing was done on a sample of PBMCs or T cells enriched from blood (not recorded which). The chain's CDR3 is CASTLRGLGGYTF. DNA for the CDR3: TGTGCCAGCACGCTTAGGGGGCTGGGTGGCTACACCTTC.